One sample yielded the 11 T cell receptor beta chains listed below, sequenced in a study of human T cells and chemical hapten exposure. TCRdb redid the calling of the RACE reads with MiXCR, one entry per CDR3 protein. The repertoire holds a few hundred thousand distinct CDR3 sequences, about 9% seen once, with approximately 2.3% in the top ten. As for time point: pre-sensitization, week 0. Regarding treatment: therapeutic diphenylcyclopropenone sensitization with weekly scalp DPC. The material was whole blood, obtained in connection with sensitization to the hapten diphenylcyclopropenone (DPC). The receptors originated from a middle-aged woman with alopecia areata. Some clones in this sample may be carry-over from other donors' samples.

The chain joins TRBV24-1 to TRBJ2-1; a possible D gene is TRBD2 (5 bases). The CDR3 is 16 residues long. Per germline, CDR1 KGHDR and CDR2 SFDVKD. Trimming stripped 6 bases from V and 3 bases from J, with 17 bases between. This CDR3 is CATSSPLALYYNEQFF. The CDR3 nucleotides read TGTGCCACCAGTTCCCCCCTAGCTCTATACTACAATGAGCAGTTCTTC.

The V gene is TRBV7-9, the J gene TRBJ2-5, with 11 positions matching TRBD2. J lost 1 base, V lost 0 bases, and 10 bases had no gene match. This CDR3 has 19 amino acids. CDR1 is SEHNR, CDR2 FQNEAQ, per germline (reference sequence). CDR3 amino acids: CASSLALAGGHNIQETQYF. The CDR3 nucleotides are TGTGCCAGCAGCTTAGCTCTAGCGGGAGGACATAACATCCAAGAGACCCAGTACTTC.

There are a few counts of this clonotype. The CDR3 protein is CASSPPQKSYNEQFF. Written as DNA, the CDR3 is TGTGCCAGCTCACCACCGCAAAAAAGTTACAATGAGCAGTTCTTC. This sequence joins TRBV18 and TRBJ2-1; D is undetermined. V was trimmed by 0 bases and J by 4 bases, leaving 10 bases between them. The germline CDR1 and CDR2 sequences are KGHSH and LQKENI. This CDR3 spans 15 amino acids.

In its sample, this clonotype was seen many times. V gene TRBV29-1 combines with J gene TRBJ1-3; no definite D call. The CDR3 is 14 residues long. V was pared by 3 bases and J by 0 bases, with 9 bases between. Per germline, CDR1 SQVTM and CDR2 ANQGSEA. The CDR3 DNA is TGCAGCGTTGAGGGATCCAGCTCTGGAAACACCATATATTTT. Translation gives CSVEGSSSGNTIYF. Supplemented by reference TRBV29-1 and TRBJ1-3, the full variable domain reads SAVISQKPSRDICQRGTSLTIQCQVDSQVTMMFWYRQQPGQSLTLIATANQGSEATYESGFVIDKFPISRPNLTFSTLTVSNMSPEDSSIYLCSVEGSSSGNTIYFGEGSWLTVV.

Concerning this clonotype: This may arise from a read error, as a much more abundant clone is one base away. The chain employs TRBV28 and TRBJ1-2, with TRBD1 matching 11 bases. Germline CDR1 is MDHEN and CDR2 is SYDVKM. There are 15 residues in the CDR3. Germline trimming cut 6 bases from V and 4 bases from J; bases unmatched to any gene: 7. The CDR3 DNA reads TGTGCCAGCAGCCCCGGACAGGGGGCGGGCTATGGCTACACCTTC. This codes for CASSPGQGAGYGYTF.

There are many counts of this clonotype. This CDR3 is CASRGQGVSGANVLTF. CDR3 DNA: TGCGCCAGCAGGGGACAGGGTGTCTCTGGGGCCAACGTCCTGACTTTC. V and J are TRBV5-1 and TRBJ2-6, with TRBD1 matching over 9 bases. The length of the CDR3 is 16 residues. V lost 5 bases and J lost 0; bases outside the gene matches: 3. The germline V gene has CDR1 SGHRS and CDR2 YFSETQ.

The chain is built from TRBV6-2 or TRBV6-3 and TRBJ1-5; the match to TRBD1 covers 8 bases. Germline trimming cut 2 bases from V and 2 bases from J; bases unmatched to any gene: 8. Germline loops: CDR1 MNHEY, CDR2 SVGEGT. There are 17 residues in the CDR3. The CDR3 spells CASSYPTGGRGNQPQHF. The CDR3 DNA reads TGTGCCAGCAGTTACCCTACAGGGGGACGGGGCAATCAGCCCCAGCATTTT.

This clonotype was counted at least ten times. The rearrangement uses TRBV5-1 and TRBJ2-5; no firm D call. Trimming left V 1 base short and J 2 bases short, with 12 bases between. Germline CDR1 is SGHRS and CDR2 is YFSETQ. The CDR3 is 15 amino acids. The CDR3 nucleotides read TGCGCCAGCAGCTTGAACAGTCAATCTCAAGAGACCCAGTACTTC. Translating gives CASSLNSQSQETQYF.

V usage is TRBV18 and J usage is TRBJ2-3; D perhaps matches TRBD2 (6 bases). Germline CDR1 KGHSH, CDR2 LQKENI. The CDR3 sequence is 16 residues long. Trimming took 3 bases from V and 1 from J, leaving 14 bases between them. The CDR3: CASSPPGRFGTDTQYF. The CDR3 DNA is TGTGCCAGCTCACCGCCAGGGAGGTTCGGCACAGATACGCAGTATTTT.

This clonotype was seen more than once but under ten times. J is TRBJ2-3 and V is TRBV6-5; unclear D gene. V gave up 3 bases and J gave up 1 base, with 14 bases separating them. The CDR3 runs to 16 residues. Germline V gene data show CDR1 as MNHEY and CDR2 as SVGAGI. The CDR3 nucleotides read TGTGCCAGCAGTTATCGTGCGGACCCTCGCACAGATACGCAGTATTTT. It yields the protein CASSYRADPRTDTQYF.

This clonotype was observed a few times. This chain joins TRBV7-2 and TRBJ2-3, with 8 bases identical to TRBD2. The CDR3 sequence is 14 residues long. J gave up 5 bases and V 5 bases, and 6 bases lay outside the gene matches. CDR1 and CDR2 from the germline V gene are SGHTA and FQGNSA. In DNA form, the CDR3 reads TGTGCCAGCAGCCCGGGACTAGAGGTAGATACGCAGTATTTT. Translating gives CASSPGLEVDTQYF.